Listed below are T cell receptor beta chains from one sample, sequenced in a study of CD8 T cells in ankylosing spondylitis. TCRdb fed the 5' RACE reads into MiXCR, producing one record per CDR3 protein. Of approximately 340,000 distinct CDR3 sequences detected, roughly 14% appear once; the ten largest clones hold 0.85% to 1.4%. Input material: blood, either unsorted or a sorted T cell fraction (not recorded which). The receptors derive from a male donor with ankylosing spondylitis or in good health (not recorded which). Both conserved end residues are part of each CDR3. D genes are given only for firm matches. Clone size is shown for a subset of rows, as once, few, many or a class of expanded clone.

>TRBJ1-5|NA|few|TRBV12-3/TRBV12-4
TGTGCCAGCAGTCCTAGGGACGGCCCTCCGCCCCAGCATTTT
CASSPRDGPPPQHF
>TRBJ2-3|TRBD2|NA|TRBV20-1
TGCAGTGCTCTAGCGGGGCTTAGCACAGATACGCAGTATTTT
CSALAGLSTDTQYF
>TRBJ2-1|TRBD2|NA|TRBV6-1
TGTGCCAGCAGCCCTTCACTAGCGGGAAGCGGTGAGCAGTTCTTC
CASSPSLAGSGEQFF
>TRBJ1-2|NA|few|TRBV5-1
TGCGCCAGCAGCTCTTTTGGAGGCTACACCTTC
CASSSFGGYTF
>TRBJ2-5|NA|NA|TRBV2
TGTGCCAGCAGTAATCAGGGCTACGAGACCCAGTACTTC
CASSNQGYETQYF
>TRBJ2-2|TRBD1|NA|TRBV29-1
TGCAGCGCCGGACAGGGGACGAACACCGGGGAGCTGTTTTTT
CSAGQGTNTGELFF
>TRBJ2-1|TRBD1|few|TRBV4-1
TGCGCCAGCAGCCAAGATTTGAGGGGGCATGAGCAGTTCTTC
CASSQDLRGHEQFF
>TRBJ2-1|NA|few|TRBV6-1
TGTGCCAGCAGGAGGGGGGTGACCGGGAACAATGAGCAGTTCTTC
CASRRGVTGNNEQFF
>TRBJ1-2|NA|NA|TRBV12-3/TRBV12-4
TGTGCCAGCAGGGTAACAGGCGACCATGGCTACACCTTC
CASRVTGDHGYTF
>TRBJ1-2|NA|NA|TRBV18
TGTGCCAGCTCACCAGACCGTAATTCTGGCTACACCTTC
CASSPDRNSGYTF
>TRBJ2-7|NA|NA|TRBV5-1
TGCGCCAGCAGCTTGGGGTTTACCTACGAGCAGTACTTC
CASSLGFTYEQYF
>TRBJ2-5|TRBD2|NA|TRBV5-1
TGCGCCAGCAGCCCCCGAGCGGGAGGCGAGACCCAGTACTTC
CASSPRAGGETQYF
>TRBJ1-5|TRBD1|few|TRBV3-1
TGTGCCAGCAGCCAACACGGACAGGCCTATCAGCCCCAGCATTTT
CASSQHGQAYQPQHF
>TRBJ2-1|NA|once|TRBV12-3/TRBV12-4
TGTGCCAGCAGTATAAACAGGAGAAATGAGCAGTTCTTC
CASSINRRNEQFF
>TRBJ1-2|NA|many|TRBV3-1
TGTGCCAGCAGCCAAGAAGGGCAGGGTGGCTACACCTTC
CASSQEGQGGYTF
>TRBJ2-5|TRBD2|few|TRBV9
TGTGCCAGCAGCGTGGATCGGGGGGGAGAGACCCAGTACTTC
CASSVDRGGETQYF
>TRBJ2-2|NA|NA|TRBV15
TGTGCCACCAGCAGCTACCAGTCCGACACCGGGGAGCTGTTTTTT
CATSSYQSDTGELFF
>TRBJ1-5|NA|few|TRBV12-3/TRBV12-4
TGTGCCAGCAGCGCCACAGGGAGCAATCAGCCCCAGCATTTT
CASSATGSNQPQHF
>TRBJ2-4|TRBD2|NA|TRBV10-3
TGTGCCATCAGTGATTTTACTAGCGGGAGTTGGAACATTCAGTACTTC
CAISDFTSGSWNIQYF
>TRBJ1-3|NA|few|TRBV29-1
TGCAGCGTTGGAGGAACGAACTCTGGAAACACCATATATTTT
CSVGGTNSGNTIYF
>TRBJ2-2|TRBD2|NA|TRBV12-3/TRBV12-4
TGTGCCAGCAGAAATCTAGCGGGAGGGCCCCGGGACGGGGAGCTGTTTTTT
CASRNLAGGPRDGELFF
>TRBJ1-1|TRBD1|few|TRBV6-1
TGTGCCAGCGGGAGAATTACAGGGGACACTGAAGCTTTCTTT
CASGRITGDTEAFF
>TRBJ2-2|NA|few|TRBV9
TGTGCCAGCAGCCCCTGGGGGCTCCTGAACACCGGGGAGCTGTTTTTT
CASSPWGLLNTGELFF
>TRBJ2-7|NA|few|TRBV10-3
TGTGCCATCAGTGGCGGACAGCATCGAAGGCCCTACGAGCAGTACTTC
CAISGGQHRRPYEQYF